Shown below are 4 T cell receptor beta chains from a single sample sequenced in a study of T-cell memory formation after mild COVID-19. MiXCR, run by TCRdb on the 5' RACE reads, gives a single entry per CDR3 protein. The table includes roughly 350,000 distinct CDR3 sequences, over 20% detected once. Sequenced sample: PBMCs or a T cell subset sorted from them (not recorded which). These receptors all come from an adult woman who had mild COVID-19 (a few samples of this study predate the infection). Cell type and time point are not known.

The CDR3 DNA reads as TGTGCCTGGAGTGACGAGGGGACCCCGGGGGGTGAGCAGTTCTTC. Its protein is CAWSDEGTPGGEQFF. J is TRBJ2-1 and V is TRBV30; the match to TRBD2 covers 7 bases. Trimming removed 1 base from V and 9 bases from J; junction bases left unmatched: 12. This CDR3 is built from 15 residues. Germline values: CDR1 GTSNPN, CDR2 SVGIG (reference sequence).

A few counts support this clonotype. The rearrangement uses TRBV24-1 and TRBJ2-5; 7 bases are shared with TRBD1. Germline CDR1 and CDR2: KGHDR and SFDVKD. J lost 5 bases, V lost 1 base, and 6 bases had no gene match. The length of the CDR3 is 15 residues. DNA for the CDR3: TGTGCCACCAGTGATTTAGGGACAGCCCCCGAGACCCAGTACTTC. It yields the protein CATSDLGTAPETQYF.

The chain links TRBV5-1 to TRBJ1-2, with TRBD1 identical over 8 bases. In germline, CDR1 is SGHRS, CDR2 YFSETQ. V gave up 0 bases and J gave up 4 bases; unmatched junction bases: 2. The CDR3 extends over 14 amino acids. CDR3 DNA: TGCGCCAGCAGCTTGGACAGGGGGGGCTATGGCTACACCTTC. Amino acid sequence: CASSLDRGGYGYTF.

CDR3 in amino acids: CATRTSQYTEAFF. For the CDR3, the DNA is TGTGCCACCAGAACATCCCAGTACACTGAAGCTTTCTTT. The chain has TRBV24-1 and TRBJ1-1; D gene ambiguous. V was shortened by 7 bases and J by 3 bases, with 11 bases between the two germline ends. Germline V gene data show CDR1 as KGHDR and CDR2 as SFDVKD. The CDR3 is 13 residues long.